This paragraph reports one T cell receptor beta chain. What it binds is unknown. The data were produced by immunoSEQ multiplex PCR, yet TCRdb's version contains in-frame clones alone and is incomplete. The sample holds about 14,000 clones, 77% seen once. The sample comes from a study of graft-versus-host responses after intestinal transplantation. Whole-study context: Recipients received multivisceral, liver-intestinal, or isolated intestinal transplants. After anti-thymocyte globulin induction, recipients took tacrolimus and steroids for around three years. General study findings and limits: Some patients had graft-donor T cell macrochimerism, and their allografts showed high graft-versus-host to host-versus-graft clonal ratios. GvH clones occurred in recipient marrow; some first appeared in ileum or blood.

Intraepithelial and lamina propria lymphocytes were freed from processed graft tissue. Trimming at V came to 4 bases and at J to 1 base, leaving 1 base not matched to a gene. Germline V gene data show CDR1 as SGHNT and CDR2 as YYREEE (reference sequence). This CDR3 has 14 residues. Sequences were derived from ileum tissue, sampled approximately 26 days after intestinal transplant. The chain carries TRBV5-4 and TRBJ2-3; 9 bases fit TRBD1. The sequence came from a human patient who received an intestinal transplant, so some T cells may come from the graft donor. The CDR3 region is CASSRDRGTDTQYF. CDR3 in DNA: TGTGCCAGCAGCAGGGACAGGGGCACAGATACGCAGTATTTT.